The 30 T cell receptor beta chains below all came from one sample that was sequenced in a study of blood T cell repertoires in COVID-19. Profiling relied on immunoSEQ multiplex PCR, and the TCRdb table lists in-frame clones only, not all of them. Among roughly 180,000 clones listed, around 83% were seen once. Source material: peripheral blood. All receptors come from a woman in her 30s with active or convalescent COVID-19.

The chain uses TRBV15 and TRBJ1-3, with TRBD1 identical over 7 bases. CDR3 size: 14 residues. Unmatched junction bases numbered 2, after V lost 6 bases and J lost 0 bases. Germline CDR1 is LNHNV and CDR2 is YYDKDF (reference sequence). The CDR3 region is CATRGQVSGNTIYF. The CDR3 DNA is TGTGCCACCAGAGGACAGGTCTCTGGAAACACCATATATTTT.

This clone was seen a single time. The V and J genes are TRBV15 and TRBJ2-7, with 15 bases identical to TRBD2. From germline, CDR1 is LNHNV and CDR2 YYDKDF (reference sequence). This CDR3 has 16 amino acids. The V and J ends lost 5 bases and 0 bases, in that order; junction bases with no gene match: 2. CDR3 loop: CATSGLAGGYSYEQYF. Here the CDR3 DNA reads TGTGCCACCAGCGGACTAGCGGGAGGGTACTCCTACGAGCAGTACTTC.

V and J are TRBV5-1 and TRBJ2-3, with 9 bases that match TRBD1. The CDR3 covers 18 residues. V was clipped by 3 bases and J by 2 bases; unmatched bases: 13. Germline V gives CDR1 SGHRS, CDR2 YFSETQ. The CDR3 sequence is CASSSGQGQVLVTDTQYF. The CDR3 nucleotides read TGCGCCAGCAGCTCCGGACAGGGGCAGGTATTAGTCACAGATACGCAGTATTTT.

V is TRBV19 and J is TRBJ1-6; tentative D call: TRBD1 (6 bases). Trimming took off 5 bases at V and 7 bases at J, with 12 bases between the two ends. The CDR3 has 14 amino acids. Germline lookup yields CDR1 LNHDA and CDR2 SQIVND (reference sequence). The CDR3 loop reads CASSSSGDNSPLHF. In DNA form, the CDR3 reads TGTGCCAGTAGTTCCTCAGGGGACAATTCACCCCTCCACTTT. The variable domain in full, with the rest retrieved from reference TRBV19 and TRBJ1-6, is DGGITQSPKYLFRKEGQNVTLSCEQNLNHDAMYWYRQDPGQGLRLIYYSQIVNDFQKGDIAEGYSVSREKKESFPLTVTSAQKNPTAFYLCASSSSGDNSPLHFGNGTRLTVT.

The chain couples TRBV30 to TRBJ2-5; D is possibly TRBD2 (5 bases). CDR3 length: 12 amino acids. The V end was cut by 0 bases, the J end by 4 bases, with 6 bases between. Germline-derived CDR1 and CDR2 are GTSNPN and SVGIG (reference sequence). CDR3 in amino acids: CAWSVRGETQYF. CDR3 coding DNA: TGTGCCTGGAGTGTACGGGGAGAGACCCAGTACTTC. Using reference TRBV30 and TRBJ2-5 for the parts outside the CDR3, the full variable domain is SQTIHQWPATLVQPVGSPLSLECTVEGTSNPNLYWYRQAAGRGLQLLFYSVGIGQISSEVPQNLSASRPQDRQFILSSKKLLLSDSGFYLCAWSVRGETQYFGPGTRLLVL.

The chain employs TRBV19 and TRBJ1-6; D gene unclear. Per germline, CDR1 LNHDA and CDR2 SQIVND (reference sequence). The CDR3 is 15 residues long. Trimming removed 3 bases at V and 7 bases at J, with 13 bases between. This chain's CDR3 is CASSIGGWQNSPLHF. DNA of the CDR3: TGTGCCAGTAGTATCGGAGGGTGGCAAAATTCACCCCTCCACTTT.

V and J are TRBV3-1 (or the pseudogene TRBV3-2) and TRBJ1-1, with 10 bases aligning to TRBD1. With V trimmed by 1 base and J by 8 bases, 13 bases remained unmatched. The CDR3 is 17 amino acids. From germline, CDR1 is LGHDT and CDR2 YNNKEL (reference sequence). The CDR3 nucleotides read TGTGCCAGCAGCCAAGCCCGGGACAGGGGTTTAGAGAGGGAAGCTTTCTTT. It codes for CASSQARDRGLEREAFF.

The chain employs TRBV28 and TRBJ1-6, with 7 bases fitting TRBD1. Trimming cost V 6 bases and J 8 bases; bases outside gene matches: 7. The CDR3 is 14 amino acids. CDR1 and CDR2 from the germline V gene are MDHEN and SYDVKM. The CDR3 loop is CASRTTGDHSPLHF. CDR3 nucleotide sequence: TGTGCCAGCAGGACCACAGGGGATCATTCACCCCTCCACTTT.

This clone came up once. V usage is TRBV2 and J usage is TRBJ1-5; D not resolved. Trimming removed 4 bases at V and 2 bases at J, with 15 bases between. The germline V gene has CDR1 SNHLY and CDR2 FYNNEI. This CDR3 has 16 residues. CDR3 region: CASSGVSGVGNQPQHF. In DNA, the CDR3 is TGTGCCAGCAGTGGAGTCTCCGGGGTTGGCAATCAGCCCCAGCATTTT.

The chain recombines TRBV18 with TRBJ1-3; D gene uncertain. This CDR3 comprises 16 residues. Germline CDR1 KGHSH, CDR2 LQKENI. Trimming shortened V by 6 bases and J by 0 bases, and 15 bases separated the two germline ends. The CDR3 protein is CASSDKRAFSGNTIYF. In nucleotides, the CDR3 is TGTGCCAGCTCCGATAAAAGAGCCTTCTCTGGAAACACCATATATTTT. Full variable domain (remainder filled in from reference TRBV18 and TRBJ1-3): NAGVMQNPRHLVRRRGQEARLRCSPMKGHSHVYWYRQLPEEGLKFMVYLQKENIIDESGMPKERFSAEFPKEGPSILRIQQVVRGDSAAYFCASSDKRAFSGNTIYFGEGSWLTVV.

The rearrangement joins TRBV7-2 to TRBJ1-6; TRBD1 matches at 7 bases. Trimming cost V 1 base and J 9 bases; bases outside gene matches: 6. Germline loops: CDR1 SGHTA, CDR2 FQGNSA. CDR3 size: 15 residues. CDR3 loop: CASSLGQGYRSPLHF. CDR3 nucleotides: TGTGCCAGCAGCTTAGGACAGGGATACCGTTCACCCCTCCACTTT. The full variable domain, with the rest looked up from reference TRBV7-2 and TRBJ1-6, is GAGVSQSPSNKVTEKGKDVELRCDPISGHTALYWYRQSLGQGLEFLIYFQGNSAPDKSGLPSDRFSAERTGGSVSTLTIQRTQQEDSAVYLCASSLGQGYRSPLHFGNGTRLTVT.

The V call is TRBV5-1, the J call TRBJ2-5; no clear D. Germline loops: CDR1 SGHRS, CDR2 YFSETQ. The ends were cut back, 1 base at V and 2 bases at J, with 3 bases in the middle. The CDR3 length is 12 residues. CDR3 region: CASSLRQETQYF. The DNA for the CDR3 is TGCGCCAGCAGCTTGCGGCAAGAGACCCAGTACTTC.

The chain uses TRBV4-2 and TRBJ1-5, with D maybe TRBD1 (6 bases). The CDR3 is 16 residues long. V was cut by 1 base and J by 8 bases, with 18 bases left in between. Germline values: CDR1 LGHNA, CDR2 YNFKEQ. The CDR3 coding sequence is TGTGCCAGCAGCCAAGGGGAGAACAGGGAAGTGGAGCCCCAGCATTTT. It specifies CASSQGENREVEPQHF.

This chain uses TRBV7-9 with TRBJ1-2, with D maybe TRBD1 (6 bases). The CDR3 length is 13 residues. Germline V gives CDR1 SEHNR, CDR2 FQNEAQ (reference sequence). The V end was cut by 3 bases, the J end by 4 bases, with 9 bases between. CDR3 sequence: CASSFDRSYGYTF. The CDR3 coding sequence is TGTGCCAGCAGCTTTGACAGGTCCTATGGCTACACCTTC.

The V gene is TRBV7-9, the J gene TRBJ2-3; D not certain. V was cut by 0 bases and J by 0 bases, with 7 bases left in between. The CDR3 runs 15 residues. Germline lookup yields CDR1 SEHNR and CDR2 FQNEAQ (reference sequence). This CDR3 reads CASSLAASSTDTQYF. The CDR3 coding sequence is TGTGCCAGCAGCTTAGCGGCTTCTAGCACAGATACGCAGTATTTT.

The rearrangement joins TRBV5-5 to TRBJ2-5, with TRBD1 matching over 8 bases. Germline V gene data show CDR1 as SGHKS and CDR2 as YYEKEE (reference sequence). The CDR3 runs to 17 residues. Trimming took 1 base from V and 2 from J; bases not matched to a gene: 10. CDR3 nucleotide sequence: TGTGCCAGCAGCTTGTGGGACAGGCTCGCGATTCAAGAGACCCAGTACTTC. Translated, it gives CASSLWDRLAIQETQYF.

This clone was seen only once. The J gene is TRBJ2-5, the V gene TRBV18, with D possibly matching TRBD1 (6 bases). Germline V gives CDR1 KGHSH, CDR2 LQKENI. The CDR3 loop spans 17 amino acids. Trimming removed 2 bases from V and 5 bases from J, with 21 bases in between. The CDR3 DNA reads TGTGCCAGCTCACCAATCTTGCGACAGGCCAAGGGGGAGACCCAGTACTTC. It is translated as CASSPILRQAKGETQYF.

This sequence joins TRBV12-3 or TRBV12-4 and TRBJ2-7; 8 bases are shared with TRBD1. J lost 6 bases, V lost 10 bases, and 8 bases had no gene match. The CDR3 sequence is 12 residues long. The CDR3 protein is CATGQGPSEQYF. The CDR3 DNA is TGTGCCACAGGACAGGGACCAAGCGAGCAGTACTTC.

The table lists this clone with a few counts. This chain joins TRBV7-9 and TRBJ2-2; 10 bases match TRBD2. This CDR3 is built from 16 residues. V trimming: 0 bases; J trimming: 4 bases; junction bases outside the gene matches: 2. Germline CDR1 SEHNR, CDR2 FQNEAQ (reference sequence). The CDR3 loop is CASSLASGRVTGELFF. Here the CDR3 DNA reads TGTGCCAGCAGCTTAGCAAGCGGGAGGGTCACCGGGGAGCTGTTTTTT.

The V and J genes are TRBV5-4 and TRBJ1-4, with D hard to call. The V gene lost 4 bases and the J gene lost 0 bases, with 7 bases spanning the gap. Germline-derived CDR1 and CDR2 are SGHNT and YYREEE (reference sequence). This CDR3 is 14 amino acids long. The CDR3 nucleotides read TGTGCCAGCAGCCGGGAGCCAACTAATGAAAAACTGTTTTTT. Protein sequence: CASSREPTNEKLFF.

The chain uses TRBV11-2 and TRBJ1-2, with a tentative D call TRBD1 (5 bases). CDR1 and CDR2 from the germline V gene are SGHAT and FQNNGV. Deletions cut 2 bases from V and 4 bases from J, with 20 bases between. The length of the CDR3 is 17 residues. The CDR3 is CASSLTRTSMGPYGYTF. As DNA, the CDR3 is TGTGCCAGCAGCTTAACCCGGACATCCATGGGGCCCTATGGCTACACCTTC.

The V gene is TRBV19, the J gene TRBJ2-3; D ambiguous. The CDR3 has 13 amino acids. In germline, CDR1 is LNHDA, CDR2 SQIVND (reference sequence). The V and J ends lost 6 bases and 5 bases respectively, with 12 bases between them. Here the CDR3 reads CASRSLRLDTQYF. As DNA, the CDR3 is TGTGCCAGTAGATCTCTGAGGTTAGATACGCAGTATTTT. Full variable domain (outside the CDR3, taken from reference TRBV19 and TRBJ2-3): DGGITQSPKYLFRKEGQNVTLSCEQNLNHDAMYWYRQDPGQGLRLIYYSQIVNDFQKGDIAEGYSVSREKKESFPLTVTSAQKNPTAFYLCASRSLRLDTQYFGPGTRLTVL.

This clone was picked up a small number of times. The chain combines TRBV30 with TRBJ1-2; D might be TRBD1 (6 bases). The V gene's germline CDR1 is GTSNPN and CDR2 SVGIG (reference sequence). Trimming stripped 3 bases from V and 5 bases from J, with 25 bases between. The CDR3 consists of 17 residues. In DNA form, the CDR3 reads TGTGCCTGGAGGATGTCGACAGTTGGCTCGAGGGGGTATGGCTACACCTTC. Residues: CAWRMSTVGSRGYGYTF.

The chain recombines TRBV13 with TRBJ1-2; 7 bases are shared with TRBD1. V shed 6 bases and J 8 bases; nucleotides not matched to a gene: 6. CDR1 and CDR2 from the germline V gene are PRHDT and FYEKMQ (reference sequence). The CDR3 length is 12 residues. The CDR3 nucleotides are TGTGCCAGCAGTTCCCCAGGGGGGGGCTACACCTTC. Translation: CASSSPGGGYTF.

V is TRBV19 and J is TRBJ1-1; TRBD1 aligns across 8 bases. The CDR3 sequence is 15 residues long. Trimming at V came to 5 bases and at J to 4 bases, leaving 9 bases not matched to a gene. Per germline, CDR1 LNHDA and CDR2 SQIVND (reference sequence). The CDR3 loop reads CASSPSTGVATEAFF. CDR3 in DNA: TGTGCCAGTAGTCCATCGACAGGGGTGGCCACTGAAGCTTTCTTT.

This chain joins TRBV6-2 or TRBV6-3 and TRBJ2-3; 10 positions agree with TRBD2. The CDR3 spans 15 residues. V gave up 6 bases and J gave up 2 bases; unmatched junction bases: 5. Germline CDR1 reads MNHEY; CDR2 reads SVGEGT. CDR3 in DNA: TGTGCCAGCAGCGGAACTAGCGGGGCCACAGATACGCAGTATTTT. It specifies CASSGTSGATDTQYF.

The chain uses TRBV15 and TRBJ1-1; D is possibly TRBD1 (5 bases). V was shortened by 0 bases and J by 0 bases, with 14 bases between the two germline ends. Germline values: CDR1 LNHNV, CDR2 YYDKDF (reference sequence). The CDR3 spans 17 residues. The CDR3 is CATSRDVGGTMNTEAFF. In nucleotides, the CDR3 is TGTGCCACCAGCAGAGATGTTGGGGGGACCATGAACACTGAAGCTTTCTTT.

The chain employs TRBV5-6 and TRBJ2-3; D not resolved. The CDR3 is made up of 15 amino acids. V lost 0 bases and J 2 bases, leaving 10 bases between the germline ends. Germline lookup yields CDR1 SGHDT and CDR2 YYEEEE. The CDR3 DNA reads TGTGCCAGCAGCTTGGTGTCATCACTCACAGATACGCAGTATTTT. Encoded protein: CASSLVSSLTDTQYF.

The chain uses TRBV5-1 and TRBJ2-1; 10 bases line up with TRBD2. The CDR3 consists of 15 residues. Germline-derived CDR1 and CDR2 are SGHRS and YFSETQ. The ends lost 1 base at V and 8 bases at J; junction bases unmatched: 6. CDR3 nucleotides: TGCGCCAGCAGCTTGCCTAGCGGGAGTCTCGATGAGCAGTTCTTC. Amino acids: CASSLPSGSLDEQFF. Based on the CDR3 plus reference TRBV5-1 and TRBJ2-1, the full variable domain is KAGVTQTPRYLIKTRGQQVTLSCSPISGHRSVSWYQQTPGQGLQFLFEYFSETQRNKGNFPGRFSGRQFSNSRSEMNVSTLELGDSALYLCASSLPSGSLDEQFFGPGTRLTVL.

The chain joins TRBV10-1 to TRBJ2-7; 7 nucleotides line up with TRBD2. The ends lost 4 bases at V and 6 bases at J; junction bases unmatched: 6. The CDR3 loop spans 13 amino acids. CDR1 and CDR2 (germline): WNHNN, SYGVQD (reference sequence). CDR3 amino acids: CASSGAGTIEQYF. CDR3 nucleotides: TGCGCCAGCAGTGGTGCAGGGACTATCGAGCAGTACTTC.